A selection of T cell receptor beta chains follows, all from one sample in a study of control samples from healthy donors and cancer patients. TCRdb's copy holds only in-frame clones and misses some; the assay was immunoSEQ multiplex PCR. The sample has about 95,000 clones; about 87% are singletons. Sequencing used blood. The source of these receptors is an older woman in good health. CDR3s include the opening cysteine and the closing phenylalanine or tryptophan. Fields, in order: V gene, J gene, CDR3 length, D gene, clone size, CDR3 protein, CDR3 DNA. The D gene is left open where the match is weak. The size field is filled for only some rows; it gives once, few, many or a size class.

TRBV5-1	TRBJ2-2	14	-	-	CASSLQVGPGELFF	TGCGCCAGCAGTTTACAGGTTGGGCCCGGGGAGCTGTTTTTT
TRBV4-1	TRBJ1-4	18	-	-	CASSQGLIREGRLEKLFF	TGCGCCAGCAGCCAAGGTCTAATCAGGGAGGGGCGTTTGGAAAAACTGTTTTTT
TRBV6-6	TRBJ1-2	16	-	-	CASSYGRSQGDWGYTF	TGTGCCAGCAGTTACGGGAGATCACAGGGCGACTGGGGCTACACCTTC
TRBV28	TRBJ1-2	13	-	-	CASSSKFNYGYTF	TGTGCCAGCAGCTCTAAATTTAACTATGGCTACACCTTC
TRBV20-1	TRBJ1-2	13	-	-	CSASGGLWRGYTF	TGCAGTGCTAGTGGCGGACTCTGGCGGGGCTACACCTTC
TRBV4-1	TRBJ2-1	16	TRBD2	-	CASSQDGAGADNEQFF	TGCGCCAGCAGCCAAGATGGAGCGGGGGCCGACAATGAGCAGTTCTTC
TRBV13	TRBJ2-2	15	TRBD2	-	CASSAGRVRTGELFF	TGTGCCAGCAGCGCTGGGAGGGTTAGGACCGGGGAGCTGTTTTTT
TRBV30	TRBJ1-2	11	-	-	CAWSGSYGYTF	TGTGCCTGGAGCGGCAGCTATGGCTACACCTTC
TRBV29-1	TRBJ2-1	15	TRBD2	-	CSTRPGGSSYNEQFF	TGCAGCACACGCCCCGGGGGGAGCTCCTACAATGAGCAGTTCTTC
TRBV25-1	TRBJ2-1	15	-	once	CASSVGLGGDNEQFF	TGTGCCAGCAGTGTAGGGCTAGGTGGAGACAATGAGCAGTTCTTC
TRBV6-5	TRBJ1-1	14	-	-	CASSTLDMNTEAFF	TGTGCCAGCAGCACCCTAGATATGAACACTGAAGCTTTCTTT
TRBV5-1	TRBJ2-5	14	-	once	CASSLMGWQETQYF	TGCGCCAGCAGCTTAATGGGTTGGCAAGAGACCCAGTACTTC
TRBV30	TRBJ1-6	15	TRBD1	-	CAWSLRQGRDSPLHF	TGTGCCTGGAGTTTAAGACAGGGCCGGGATTCACCCCTCCACTTT
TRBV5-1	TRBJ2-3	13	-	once	CASSPEGADTQYF	TGCGCCAGCAGCCCCGAGGGTGCGGATACGCAGTATTTT
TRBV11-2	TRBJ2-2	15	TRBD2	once	CASSQIAGGTGELFF	TGTGCCAGCAGCCAGATAGCGGGGGGGACCGGGGAGCTGTTTTTT
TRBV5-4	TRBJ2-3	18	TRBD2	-	CASSSTSGGTPVTDTQYF	TGTGCCAGCAGCTCTACTAGCGGGGGGACTCCGGTCACAGATACGCAGTATTTT
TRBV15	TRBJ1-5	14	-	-	CATSRERLGQPQHF	TGTGCCACCAGCAGAGAAAGGTTGGGTCAGCCCCAGCATTTT
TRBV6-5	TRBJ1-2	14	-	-	CASSEDRRTNGYTF	TGTGCCAGCAGCGAGGACAGAAGAACCAATGGCTACACCTTC
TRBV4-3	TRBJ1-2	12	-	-	CASSQEGYGYTF	TGCGCCAGCAGCCAAGAGGGTTATGGCTACACCTTC
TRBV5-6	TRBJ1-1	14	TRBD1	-	CASSPGGLNTEAFF	TGTGCCAGCAGCCCAGGGGGCTTGAACACTGAAGCTTTCTTT
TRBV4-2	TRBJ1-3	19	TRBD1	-	CASSQDLGTGTYSGNTIYF	TGTGCCAGCAGCCAAGACTTAGGGACAGGGACTTACTCTGGAAACACCATATATTTT
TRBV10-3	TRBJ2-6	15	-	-	CAISDRLSGANVLTF	TGTGCCATCAGTGATAGACTCTCTGGGGCCAACGTCCTGACTTTC
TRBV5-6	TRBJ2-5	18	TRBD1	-	CASSSAFGTAKIQETQYF	TGTGCCAGCAGCTCCGCGTTCGGGACAGCAAAAATACAAGAGACCCAGTACTTC
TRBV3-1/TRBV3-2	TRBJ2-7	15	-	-	CASSQVDSHAYEQYF	TGTGCCAGCAGCCAGGTCGACAGTCATGCCTACGAGCAGTACTTC
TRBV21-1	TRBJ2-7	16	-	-	CASSKPKGGQAYEQYF	TGTGCCAGCAGCAAGCCAAAGGGCGGACAGGCCTACGAGCAGTACTTC
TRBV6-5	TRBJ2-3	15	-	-	CASSSSAARTDTQYF	TGTGCCAGCAGTTCCTCAGCGGCCCGCACAGATACGCAGTATTTT
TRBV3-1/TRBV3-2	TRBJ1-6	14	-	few	CASSPQGRNSPLHF	TGTGCCAGCAGCCCCCAGGGCAGGAATTCACCCCTCCACTTT
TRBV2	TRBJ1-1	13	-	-	CASSLNFNTEAFF	TGTGCCAGCAGCCTCAATTTCAACACTGAAGCTTTCTTT
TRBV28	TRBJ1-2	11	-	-	CASWMNYGYTF	TGTGCCAGCTGGATGAACTATGGCTACACCTTC
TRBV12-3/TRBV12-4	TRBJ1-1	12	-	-	CASRKQNTEAFF	TGTGCCAGCAGGAAGCAGAACACTGAAGCTTTCTTT
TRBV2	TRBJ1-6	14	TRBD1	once	CASSRDRKNSPLHF	TGTGCCAGCAGCCGGGACAGAAAAAATTCACCCCTCCACTTT
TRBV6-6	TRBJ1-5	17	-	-	CASSPTTGKLSNQPQHF	TGTGCCAGCAGTCCCACCACAGGGAAACTTAGCAATCAGCCCCAGCATTTT
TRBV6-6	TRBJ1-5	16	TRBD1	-	CASSHRRQGRSQPQHF	TGTGCCAGCAGCCACCGTCGACAGGGGCGCAGTCAGCCCCAGCATTTT
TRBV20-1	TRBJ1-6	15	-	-	CSASPPAGTGSPLHF	TGCAGTGCTAGTCCACCCGCAGGTACCGGTTCACCCCTCCACTTT
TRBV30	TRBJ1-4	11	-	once	CAWRGGEKLFF	TGTGCCTGGAGGGGTGGTGAAAAACTGTTTTTT
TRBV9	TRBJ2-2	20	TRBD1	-	CASSVQGVQGSRANTGELFF	TGTGCCAGCAGCGTACAAGGGGTACAGGGGTCCAGGGCGAACACCGGGGAGCTGTTTTTT
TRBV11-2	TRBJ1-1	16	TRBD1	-	CASSSQRGQGNTEAFF	TGTGCCAGCAGCTCGCAAAGGGGGCAAGGGAACACTGAAGCTTTCTTT
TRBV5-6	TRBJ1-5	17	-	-	CASSLGGGVGGNQPQHF	TGTGCCAGCAGCTTAGGCGGGGGGGTAGGGGGCAATCAGCCCCAGCATTTT
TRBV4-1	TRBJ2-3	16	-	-	CASSQDLGGGADTQYF	TGCGCCAGCAGCCAAGATCTCGGTGGGGGCGCAGATACGCAGTATTTT
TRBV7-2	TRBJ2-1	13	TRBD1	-	CASSLEQGVTQFF	TGTGCCAGCAGCTTAGAACAGGGGGTTACGCAGTTCTTC
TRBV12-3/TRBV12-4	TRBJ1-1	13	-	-	CASSAFMNTEAFF	TGTGCCAGCAGTGCCTTCATGAACACTGAAGCTTTCTTT
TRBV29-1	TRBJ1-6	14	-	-	CSVESVSYNSPLHF	TGCAGCGTTGAATCGGTCTCCTATAATTCACCCCTCCACTTT
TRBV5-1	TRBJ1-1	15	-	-	CASSPGGTMNTEAFF	TGCGCCAGCAGCCCGGGCGGCACCATGAACACTGAAGCTTTCTTT
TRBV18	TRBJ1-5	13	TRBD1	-	CASSPDRNQPQHF	TGTGCCAGCTCACCGGACAGGAATCAGCCCCAGCATTTT
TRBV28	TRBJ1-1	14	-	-	CASSLSGANTEAFF	TGTGCCAGCAGTTTATCGGGGGCGAACACTGAAGCTTTCTTT
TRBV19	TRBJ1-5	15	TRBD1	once	CASSQTGRSNQPQHF	TGTGCCAGTAGCCAGACAGGGAGGAGCAATCAGCCCCAGCATTTT
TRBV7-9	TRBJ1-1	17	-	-	CASSSGGSLLQNTEAFF	TGTGCCAGCAGCTCTGGGGGCAGCCTACTACAGAACACTGAAGCTTTCTTT
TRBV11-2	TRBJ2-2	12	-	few	CASTITSGELFF	TGTGCCAGCACCATCACGTCCGGGGAGCTGTTTTTT
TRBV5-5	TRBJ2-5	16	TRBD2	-	CASRLSGTSIQETQYF	TGTGCCAGCAGATTATCCGGGACTAGCATCCAAGAGACCCAGTACTTC
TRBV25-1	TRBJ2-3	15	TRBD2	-	CASSASGISTDTQYF	TGTGCCAGCAGTGCTAGCGGTATAAGTACAGATACGCAGTATTTT
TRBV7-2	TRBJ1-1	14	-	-	CASSSLIRNTEAFF	TGTGCCAGCAGCTCACTGATTAGGAACACTGAAGCTTTCTTT
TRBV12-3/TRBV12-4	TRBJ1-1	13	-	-	CASNPHGNTEAFF	TGTGCCAGCAATCCGCATGGGAACACTGAAGCTTTCTTT
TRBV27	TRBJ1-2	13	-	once	CASSYQGSYGYTF	TGTGCCAGCAGTTATCAGGGGAGCTATGGCTACACCTTC
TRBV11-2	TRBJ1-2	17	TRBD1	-	CASRTLRDRITNYGYTF	TGTGCCAGCAGAACGCTCCGGGACAGGATCACTAACTATGGCTACACCTTC
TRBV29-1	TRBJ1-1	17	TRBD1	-	CSVGDTGQGVSYTEAFF	TGCAGCGTTGGAGATACGGGACAGGGGGTTTCCTACACTGAAGCTTTCTTT
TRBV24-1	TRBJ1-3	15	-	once	CATSWGGDSGNTIYF	TGTGCCACCAGTTGGGGGGGGGACTCTGGAAACACCATATATTTT
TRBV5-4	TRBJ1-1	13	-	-	CASTSGGVTEAFF	TGTGCCAGCACCTCCGGGGGGGTAACTGAAGCTTTCTTT
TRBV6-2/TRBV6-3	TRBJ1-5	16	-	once	CASSYSPDPGAKPQHF	TGTGCCAGCAGTTACTCGCCGGACCCCGGGGCAAAGCCCCAGCATTTT
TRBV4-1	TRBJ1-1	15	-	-	CASSQVPAANTEAFF	TGCGCCAGCAGCCAAGTCCCGGCAGCGAACACTGAAGCTTTCTTT
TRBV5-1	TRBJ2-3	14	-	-	CASSPSRGTDTQYF	TGCGCCAGCAGCCCGAGTAGGGGCACAGATACGCAGTATTTT